The 19 T cell receptor beta chains presented below share a single source sample, sequenced in a study of coeliac disease. Sequencing was performed with immunoSEQ multiplex PCR; in TCRdb, only in-frame clones are kept and a portion is missing. The data show approximately 9,000 clones, with about 64% seen just once and 20% held by the top ten. The sequenced sample consisted of lamina propria lymphocytes from the gut. These receptors were collected from a woman aged 60-75 years with celiac disease.

The V call is TRBV6-6, the J call TRBJ2-3; 10 bases align to TRBD1. The CDR3 has 15 amino acids. Germline CDR1 MNHNY, CDR2 SVGAGI (reference sequence). Trimming took 5 bases from V and 5 from J; bases not matched to a gene: 7. The CDR3 protein is CASSPGTGEIDTQYF. In DNA form, the CDR3 reads TGTGCCAGCAGTCCCGGGACAGGGGAAATAGATACGCAGTATTTT.

J is TRBJ2-7 and V is TRBV2, with D possibly matching TRBD2 (5 bases). Germline V gene lookup returns CDR1 SNHLY and CDR2 FYNNEI. The V end was cut by 7 bases, the J end by 0 bases, with 16 bases between. The CDR3 runs to 15 residues. The CDR3 loop reads CASNQQAVLSYEQYF. CDR3 bases: TGTGCCAGCAACCAGCAAGCGGTCCTCTCCTACGAGCAGTACTTC.

The J gene is TRBJ2-5, the V gene TRBV7-2; 8 bases agree with TRBD2. After removal of 5 bases from V and 4 bases from J, the junction contained 6 bases not matched to a gene. The CDR3 contains 14 residues. The germline V gene has CDR1 SGHTA and CDR2 FQGNSA. The DNA for the CDR3 is TGTGCCAGCAGCCGGGGGGGAACGACAGAGACCCAGTACTTC. Translation gives CASSRGGTTETQYF.

The CDR3 protein is CASNNGHMADYTF. CDR3 coding DNA: TGTGCCAGCAACAACGGACATATGGCTGACTACACCTTC. The V gene is TRBV6-5, the J gene TRBJ1-2; perhaps TRBD1 as D (5 bases). The CDR3 length is 13 residues. V was pared by 7 bases and J by 10 bases, with 19 bases between. Germline values: CDR1 MNHEY, CDR2 SVGAGI.

The sample holds a few counts of this clone. This chain connects TRBV5-6 to TRBJ2-7; D might be TRBD1 (6 bases). Germline lookup yields CDR1 SGHDT and CDR2 YYEEEE. The CDR3 runs to 14 residues. V lost 0 bases and J 4 bases, leaving 11 bases between the germline ends. CDR3 region: CASSLVQGEYEQYF. CDR3 sequence (DNA): TGTGCCAGCAGCTTGGTACAGGGAGAATACGAGCAGTACTTC.

The gene calls are TRBV18 and TRBJ1-2; TRBD1 matches at 7 bases. V shed 2 bases, J shed 4 bases, and the junction held 4 bases outside the gene matches. The germline CDR1 and CDR2 sequences are KGHSH and LQKENI. CDR3 size: 14 residues. The CDR3 DNA reads as TGTGCCAGCTCACCAACGGGACAGCTCTATGGCTACACCTTC. Protein: CASSPTGQLYGYTF.

J is TRBJ2-7 and V is TRBV27; D uncertain. Germline assignment: CDR1 MNHEY and CDR2 SMNVEV (reference sequence). V lost 3 bases and J lost 3, with 12 bases in between. The CDR3 has 14 amino acids. The CDR3 DNA sequence: TGTGCCAGCAGTTTCTCCGACACGAACTACGAGCAGTACTTC. Its translation is CASSFSDTNYEQYF.

CDR3 bases: TGTGCCAGCAGTGAGGTGCGGGCAGATACGCAGTATTTT. Translating gives CASSEVRADTQYF. This chain connects TRBV2 to TRBJ2-3; possibly TRBD2 for D (5 bases). CDR1 and CDR2 from the germline V gene are SNHLY and FYNNEI. V lost 3 bases and J 4 bases, leaving 8 bases between the germline ends. The CDR3 sequence is 13 residues long.

The CDR3 nucleotides read TGTGCCAGCAGTTCGGGACAGGGCCATCAGCCCCAGCATTTT. This encodes CASSSGQGHQPQHF. V usage is TRBV6-5 and J usage is TRBJ1-5; 9 bases are a match to TRBD1. Germline CDR1 MNHEY, CDR2 SVGAGI. The CDR3 totals 14 residues. Trimming cost V 4 bases and J 5 bases; bases outside gene matches: 3.

The J gene is TRBJ2-3, the V gene TRBV9, with TRBD2 identical over 8 bases. Germline CDR1 is SGDLS and CDR2 is YYNGEE. The CDR3 is 16 residues long. V dropped 2 bases and J dropped 2; count of bases not matched to a gene: 7. The CDR3 here is CASSVEAGALTDTQYF. The DNA for the CDR3 is TGTGCCAGCAGCGTTGAAGCGGGAGCGCTCACAGATACGCAGTATTTT.

This chain links TRBV2 with TRBJ1-4; TRBD1 agrees at 7 bases. The CDR3 sequence is 14 residues long. V was pared by 7 bases and J by 8 bases, with 10 bases of the junction left unmatched. Germline assignment: CDR1 SNHLY and CDR2 FYNNEI. The DNA of the CDR3 is TGTGCCAGCACCTCCCGACAGGGTCTCGAAAAACTGTTTTTT. It translates to CASTSRQGLEKLFF.

The chain links TRBV5-8 to TRBJ2-2; D is uncertain. The germline V gene has CDR1 SGHTS and CDR2 YDEGEE. V lost 0 bases to trimming and J lost 1 base, with 10 bases between them. The CDR3 is 16 residues long. CDR3 coding DNA: TGTGCCAGCAGCTTGGACCCCGCGATGAACACCGGGGAGCTGTTTTTT. Its protein is CASSLDPAMNTGELFF.

This chain joins TRBV18 and TRBJ2-7; D is uncertain. Germline-derived CDR1 and CDR2 are KGHSH and LQKENI. There are 14 residues in the CDR3. Trimming took 6 bases from V and 4 from J, leaving 16 bases between them. This chain's CDR3 is CASSQSQVAYEQYF. The CDR3 DNA reads as TGTGCCAGCTCTCAGAGTCAGGTGGCATACGAGCAGTACTTC.

This chain uses TRBV7-9 with TRBJ1-2, with 7 positions matching TRBD1. V gave up 3 bases and J gave up 6 bases; unmatched junction bases: 4. Germline V gives CDR1 SEHNR, CDR2 FQNEAQ (reference sequence). The CDR3 runs 13 residues. As DNA, the CDR3 is TGTGCCAGCAGCTTGGGGGACAGAAATGGCTACACCTTC. Amino acids: CASSLGDRNGYTF.

This chain uses TRBV2 with TRBJ2-5, with 9 bases matching TRBD1. The CDR3 totals 16 residues. Trimming took 1 base from V and 1 from J; bases not matched to a gene: 4. From germline, CDR1 is SNHLY and CDR2 FYNNEI. The CDR3 is CASSEGGQGLQETQYF. CDR3 DNA: TGTGCCAGCAGTGAAGGGGGACAGGGCCTCCAAGAGACCCAGTACTTC.

This clone was seen only a few times. The V call is TRBV10-3, the J call TRBJ1-4; D possibly corresponds to TRBD1 (6 bases). The ends were cut back, 11 bases at V and 7 bases at J, with 17 bases in the middle. CDR1 ENHRY and CDR2 SYGVKD come from the germline V gene. The CDR3 consists of 13 residues. CDR3 in amino acids: CAVRTEPSEKLFF. CDR3 nucleotide sequence: TGTGCCGTGCGGACAGAACCATCTGAAAAACTGTTTTTT.

This clone was seen only once. The CDR3 loop reads CASSPRGGGDETQYF. CDR3 nucleotides: TGTGCCAGCAGCCCGAGGGGAGGGGGTGATGAGACCCAGTACTTC. This chain uses TRBV5-4 with TRBJ2-5; a weak D match, TRBD2 (7 bases). Germline V gene lookup returns CDR1 SGHNT and CDR2 YYREEE (reference sequence). The CDR3 consists of 15 residues. V lost 4 bases and J 5 bases, leaving 18 bases between the germline ends.

The chain has TRBV15 and TRBJ2-3; 7 bases are a match to TRBD1. The V gene's germline CDR1 is LNHNV and CDR2 YYDKDF (reference sequence). With 10 bases clipped from V and 7 bases from J, the junction kept 14 bases outside the gene matches. The CDR3 totals 14 residues. The CDR3 sequence: CAIGAGGASYTQYF. The CDR3, as DNA: TGTGCCATTGGGGCAGGGGGAGCTTCATATACGCAGTATTTT. Complete variable domain (other parts from reference TRBV15 and TRBJ2-3): DAMVIQNPRYQVTQFGKPVTLSCSQTLNHNVMYWYQQKSSQAPKLLFHYYDKDFNNEADTPDNFQSRRPNTSFCFLDIRSPGLGDTAMYLCAIGAGGASYTQYFGPGTRLTVL.

The CDR3 is CASSQNRKNGYTF. The CDR3 nucleotides read TGTGCCAGCAGCCAAAACAGGAAGAATGGCTACACCTTC. The chain uses TRBV27 and TRBJ1-2, with a possible D match to TRBD1 (5 bases). The germline gives CDR1 MNHEY, CDR2 SMNVEV (reference sequence). The CDR3 has 13 amino acids. V was clipped by 6 bases and J by 6 bases, with 14 bases between them.